The present TCR beta chain was sequenced within a study of blood T cell repertoires in COVID-19. CDR1 is MNHEY and CDR2 is SMNVEV in the germline V gene (reference sequence). The ends were cut back, 8 bases at V and 6 bases at J, with 11 bases in the middle. CDR3 length: 11 amino acids. Method: immunoSEQ multiplex PCR; TCRdb's copy keeps in-frame clones and lacks some. There are some 270,000 clones in the sample; 70% to 90% occur only once, and less than 8.5% lies in the top ten. Recruitment covered 20 to 25 US areas and drew participants whose ages spanned roughly 18 to 100 years. A PCR-confirmed or clinician-diagnosed COVID-19 case had contacted exposed participants within 2 weeks of entry.

The sequence came from a woman aged 45-59 years who had been exposed to COVID-19. The V call is TRBV27, the J call TRBJ2-7; maybe TRBD2 (5 bases). Sequenced sample: PBMCs or T cells enriched from blood (not recorded which). The CDR3 here is CASRFGVEQYF. The CDR3 coding sequence is TGTGCCAGCCGCTTCGGGGTCGAGCAGTACTTC.